Described below is a single TCR beta chain sequence and its context. The antigen remains unidentified. The data belong to a study of cytomegalovirus exposure and HLA in healthy donors. Study-wide results and limits: Using a false discovery rate of 0.05, a later analysis showed that about 16,000 TCR beta sequences were associated with HLA alleles. HLA restriction was apparent for most CMV-associated TCR beta chains in a later analysis.

The CDR3 covers 13 residues. V was cut by 5 bases and J by 0 bases, with 6 bases left in between. Germline loops: CDR1 LNHDA, CDR2 SQIVND (reference sequence). It was with 60 Vbeta and 13 Jbeta primers that the PCR ran. In the source study's methods: Per a later analysis, the number of unique TCR beta chains was about 78 million, of which about 11 million were shared. Measured with immunoSEQ multiplex PCR; TCRdb has only the in-frame clones, and not every one. That table gives V, J and clone size, and the DNA gave D and trimming. The table records fewer than 80,000 clones, less than 80% of them present only once.

V is TRBV19 and J is TRBJ2-3; no clear D gene. This receptor was taken from a man aged 25-45 years in good health and CMV-seronegative. Sequences were obtained from PBMCs. The CDR3 here is CASSVQSTDTQYF. As DNA, the CDR3 is TGTGCCAGTAGTGTACAAAGCACAGATACGCAGTATTTT.